This paragraph reports one T cell receptor beta chain. What it binds is unknown. This record comes from a study of cytomegalovirus exposure and HLA in healthy donors. Looking at the study overall: Earlier findings included some 120 million unique TCR beta sequences obtained from about 179 million T cells. Regarding the study as a whole: The classifier, whose performance was assessed in both the original and validation cohorts, reportedly diagnosed cytomegalovirus status with high specificity and sensitivity. Common viral pathogens were later found to be apparently linked to several of the most significant clusters. An analysis done earlier found most TCR beta V segments productive about 87% or about 30% of the time.

PCR involved 60 Vbeta and 13 Jbeta primers. Assay: immunoSEQ multiplex PCR; the TCRdb copy retains only in-frame clones and omits some. The sample includes over 150,000 clones, roughly four fifths of them seen just once. Sequencing was carried out using PBMCs. The receptor was isolated from a girl aged 10 to 17 in good health and CMV-seropositive.

The CDR3 nucleotides are TGTGCCACCAGCAGAACCGGGACAGGGTCCTACGAGCAGTACTTC. This sequence encodes CATSRTGTGSYEQYF. J is TRBJ2-7 and V is TRBV15, with 9 bases identical to TRBD1. Germline-derived CDR1 and CDR2 are LNHNV and YYDKDF (reference sequence). The CDR3 covers 15 residues. After removal of 2 bases from V and 1 base from J, the junction contained 3 bases not matched to a gene.